This T cell receptor beta chain came from a study of T-cell reconstitution after alpha-beta-depleted transplantation in children. It was with unique molecular identifiers that the TCRbeta library was prepared. TCRdb itself ran the PCR reads through MiXCR, one entry per CDR3 protein. The sample yields more than 450,000 distinct CDR3 sequences, around 17% seen once. Trimming removed 1 base from V and 1 base from J, with 5 bases in between. Germline assignment: CDR1 SGHRS and CDR2 YFSETQ. The CDR3 covers 13 residues. The chain joins TRBV5-1 to TRBJ1-2; D remains ambiguous. This TCR was sampled from a human donor who donated a stem cell graft to a child with acute lymphoblastic leukemia. The material was PBMCs from the stem cell graft donor, obtained from the stem cell graft. CDR3 in amino acids: CASSLTNNYGYTF. The CDR3 coding sequence is TGCGCCAGCAGCTTGACAAATAACTATGGCTACACCTTC. The variable domain in full, completed from reference TRBV5-1 and TRBJ1-2, reads KAGVTQTPRYLIKTRGQQVTLSCSPISGHRSVSWYQQTPGQGLQFLFEYFSETQRNKGNFPGRFSGRQFSNSRSEMNVSTLELGDSALYLCASSLTNNYGYTFGSGTRLTVV.